This T cell receptor (beta chain) came from a study of blood T cells in healthy people across ages. A second about 7 to 11 cycle PCR used barcoded and J-beta primers. Via MiXCR, TCRdb re-called the 5' RACE reads, giving one row per CDR3 protein. The sample lists about 1.8 million distinct CDR3 sequences, around 50% occurring once. The CDR3 runs to 14 residues. Germline assignment: CDR1 KGHDR and CDR2 SFDVKD. V shed 3 bases and J shed 7 bases, with 12 bases lying between them. The TCR sequence derives from a woman aged 40 to 50 in good health. The sample comprised blood. The chain is built from TRBV24-1 and TRBJ2-1; D remains unclear. The CDR3 region is CATSDRRRVNEQFF. In nucleotides, the CDR3 is TGTGCCACCAGTGATCGAAGAAGGGTTAATGAGCAGTTCTTC.